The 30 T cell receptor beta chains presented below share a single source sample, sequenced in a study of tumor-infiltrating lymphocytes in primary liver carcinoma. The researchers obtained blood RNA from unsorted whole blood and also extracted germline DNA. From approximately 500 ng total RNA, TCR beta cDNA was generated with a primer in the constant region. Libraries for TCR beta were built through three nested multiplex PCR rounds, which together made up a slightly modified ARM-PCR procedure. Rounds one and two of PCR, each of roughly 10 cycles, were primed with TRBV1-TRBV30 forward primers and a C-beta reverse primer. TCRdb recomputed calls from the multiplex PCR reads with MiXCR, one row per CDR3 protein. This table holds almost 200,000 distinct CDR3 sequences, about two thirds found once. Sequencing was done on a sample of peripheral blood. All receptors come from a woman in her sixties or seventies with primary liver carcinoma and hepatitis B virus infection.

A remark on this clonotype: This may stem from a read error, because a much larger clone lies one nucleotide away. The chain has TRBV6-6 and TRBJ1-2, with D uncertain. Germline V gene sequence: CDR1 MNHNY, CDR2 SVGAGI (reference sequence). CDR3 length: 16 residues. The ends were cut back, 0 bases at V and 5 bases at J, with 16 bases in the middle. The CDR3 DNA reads TGTGCCAGCAGTTACTCGAGTGTCAGAACTGGTTATGGCTACACCTTC. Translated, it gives CASSYSSVRTGYGYTF.

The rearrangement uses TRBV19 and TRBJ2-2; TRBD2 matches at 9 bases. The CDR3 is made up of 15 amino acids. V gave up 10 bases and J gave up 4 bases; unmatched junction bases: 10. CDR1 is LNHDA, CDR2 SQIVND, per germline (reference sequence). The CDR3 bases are TGTGCCACTCGACCGGGACTAGCTGGCACCGGGGAGCTGTTTTTT. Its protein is CATRPGLAGTGELFF.

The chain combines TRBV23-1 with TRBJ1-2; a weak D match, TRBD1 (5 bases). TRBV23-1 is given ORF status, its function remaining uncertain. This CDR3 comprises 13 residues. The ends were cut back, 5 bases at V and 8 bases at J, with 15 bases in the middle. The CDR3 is CASSAQSRDGYTF. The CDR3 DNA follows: TGCGCCAGCAGTGCACAGTCGAGGGACGGCTACACCTTC.

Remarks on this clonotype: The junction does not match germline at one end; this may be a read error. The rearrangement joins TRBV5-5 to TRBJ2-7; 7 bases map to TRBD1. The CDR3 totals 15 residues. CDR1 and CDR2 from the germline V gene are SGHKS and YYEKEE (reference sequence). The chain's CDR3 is CASSPTRDSSYEHYF. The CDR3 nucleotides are TGTGCCAGCAGCCCTACCAGGGACAGCTCCTACGAGCACTACTTC. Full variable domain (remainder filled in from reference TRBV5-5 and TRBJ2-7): DAGVTQSPTHLIKTRGQQVTLRCSPISGHKSVSWYQQVLGQGPQFIFQYYEKEERGRGNFPDRFSARQFPNYSSELNVNALLLGDSALYLCASSPTRDSSYEHYFGPGTRLTVT.

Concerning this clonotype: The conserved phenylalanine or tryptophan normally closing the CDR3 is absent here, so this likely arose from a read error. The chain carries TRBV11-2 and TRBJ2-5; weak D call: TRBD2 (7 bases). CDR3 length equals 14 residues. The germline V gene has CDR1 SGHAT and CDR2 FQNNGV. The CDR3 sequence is CVSSLAGRGKTQYL. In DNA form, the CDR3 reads TGTGTCAGCAGCTTAGCGGGCAGGGGAAAGACCCAGTACCTC.

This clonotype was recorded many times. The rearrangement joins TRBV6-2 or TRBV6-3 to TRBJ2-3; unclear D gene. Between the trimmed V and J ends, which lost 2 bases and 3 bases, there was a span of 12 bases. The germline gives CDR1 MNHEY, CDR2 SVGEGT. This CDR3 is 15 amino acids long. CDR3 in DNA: TGTGCCAGCAGTTACCCCCTAGAGAGGACAGATACGCAGTATTTT. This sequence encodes CASSYPLERTDTQYF.

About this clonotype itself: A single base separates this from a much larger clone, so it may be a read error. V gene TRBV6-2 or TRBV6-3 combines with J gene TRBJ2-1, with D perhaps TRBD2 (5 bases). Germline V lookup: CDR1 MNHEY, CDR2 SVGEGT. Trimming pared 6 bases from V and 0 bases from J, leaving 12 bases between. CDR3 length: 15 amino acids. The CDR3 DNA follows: TGTGCCAGCAGCCCGGTGGGGAGCTCCTACAATGAGCAGTTCTTC. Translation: CASSPVGSSYNEQFF.

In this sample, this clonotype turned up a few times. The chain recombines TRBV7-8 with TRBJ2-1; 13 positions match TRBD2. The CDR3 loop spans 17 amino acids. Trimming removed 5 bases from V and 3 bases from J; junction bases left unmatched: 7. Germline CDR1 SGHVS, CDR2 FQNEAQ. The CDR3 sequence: CASSPFGTSGIYNEQFF. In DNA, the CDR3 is TGTGCCAGCAGCCCTTTCGGGACTAGCGGGATCTACAATGAGCAGTTCTTC.

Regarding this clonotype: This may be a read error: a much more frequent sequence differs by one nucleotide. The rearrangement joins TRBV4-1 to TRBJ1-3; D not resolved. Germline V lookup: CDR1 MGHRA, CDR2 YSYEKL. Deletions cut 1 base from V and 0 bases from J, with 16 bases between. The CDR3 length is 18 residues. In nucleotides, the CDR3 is TGCGCCAGCAGCCAAGGAGAGAGAGGCAGGAACTCTGGAAACACCATATATTTT. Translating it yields CASSQGERGRNSGNTIYF.

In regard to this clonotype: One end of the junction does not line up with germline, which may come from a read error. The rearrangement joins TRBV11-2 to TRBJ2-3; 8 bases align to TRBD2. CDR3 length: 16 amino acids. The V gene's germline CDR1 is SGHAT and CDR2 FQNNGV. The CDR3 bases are TGTGCCAGCAGCCGAGGACTAGCAGTCACCACAGATACGCAGTACTTT. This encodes CASSRGLAVTTDTQYF.

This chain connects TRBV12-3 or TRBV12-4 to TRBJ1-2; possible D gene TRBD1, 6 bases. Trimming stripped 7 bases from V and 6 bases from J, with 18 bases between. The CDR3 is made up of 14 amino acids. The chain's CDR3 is CASIPSRGPDGYTF. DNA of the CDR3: TGTGCCAGCATTCCCAGCAGGGGTCCAGATGGCTACACCTTC.

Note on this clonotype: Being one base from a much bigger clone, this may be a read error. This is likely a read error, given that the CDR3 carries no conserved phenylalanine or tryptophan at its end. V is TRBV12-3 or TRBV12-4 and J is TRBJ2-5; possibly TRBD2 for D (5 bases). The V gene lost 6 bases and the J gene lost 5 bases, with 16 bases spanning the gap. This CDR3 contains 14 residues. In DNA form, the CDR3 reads TGTGCCAGCAGCCCCTCGGGGTACATGGAGACCCAGTACTCC. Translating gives CASSPSGYMETQYS.

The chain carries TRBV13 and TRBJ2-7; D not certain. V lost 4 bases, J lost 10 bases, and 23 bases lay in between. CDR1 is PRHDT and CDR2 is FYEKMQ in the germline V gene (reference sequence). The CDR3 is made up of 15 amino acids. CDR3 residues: CASSYEGSSVGDQYF. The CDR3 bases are TGTGCCAGCAGCTATGAAGGCTCGTCCGTAGGCGACCAGTACTTC.

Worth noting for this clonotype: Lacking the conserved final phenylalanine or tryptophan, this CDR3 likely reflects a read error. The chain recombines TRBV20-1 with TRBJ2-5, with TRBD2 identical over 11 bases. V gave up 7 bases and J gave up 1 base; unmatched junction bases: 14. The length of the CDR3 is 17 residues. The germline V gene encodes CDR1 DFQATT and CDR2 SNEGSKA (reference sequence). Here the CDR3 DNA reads TGCAGTGGCAAAGGGACTAGCGGCAAAGGGGTCCAAGAGACCCAGTACGTC. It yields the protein CSGKGTSGKGVQETQYV.

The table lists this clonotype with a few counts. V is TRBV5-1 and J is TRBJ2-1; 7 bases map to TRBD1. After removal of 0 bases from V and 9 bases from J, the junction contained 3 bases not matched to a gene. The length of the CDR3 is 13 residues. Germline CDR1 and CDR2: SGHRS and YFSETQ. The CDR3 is CASSLGQGFEQFF. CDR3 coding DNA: TGCGCCAGCAGCTTGGGACAGGGATTTGAGCAGTTCTTC.

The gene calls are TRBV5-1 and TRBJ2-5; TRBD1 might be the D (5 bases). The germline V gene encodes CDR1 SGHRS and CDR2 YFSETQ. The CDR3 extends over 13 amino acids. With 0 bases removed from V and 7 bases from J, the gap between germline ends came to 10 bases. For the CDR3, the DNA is TGCGCCAGCAGCTTGGTACAGGCCGGGACCCAGTACTTC. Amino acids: CASSLVQAGTQYF.

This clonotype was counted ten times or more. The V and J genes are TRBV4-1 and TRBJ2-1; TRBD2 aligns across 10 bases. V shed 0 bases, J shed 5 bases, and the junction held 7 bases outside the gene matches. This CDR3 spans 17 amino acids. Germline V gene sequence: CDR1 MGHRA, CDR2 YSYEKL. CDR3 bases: TGCGCCAGCAGCCAAGAGGATCTAGCGGGAGCCAACAATGAGCAGTTCTTC. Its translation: CASSQEDLAGANNEQFF.

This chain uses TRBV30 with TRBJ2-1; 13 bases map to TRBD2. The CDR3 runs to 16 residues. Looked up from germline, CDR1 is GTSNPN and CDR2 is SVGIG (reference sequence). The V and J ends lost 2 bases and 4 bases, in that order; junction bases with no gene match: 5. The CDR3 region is CAWSKQGLAGYNEQFF. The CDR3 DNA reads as TGTGCCTGGAGTAAACAGGGACTAGCGGGATACAATGAGCAGTTCTTC.

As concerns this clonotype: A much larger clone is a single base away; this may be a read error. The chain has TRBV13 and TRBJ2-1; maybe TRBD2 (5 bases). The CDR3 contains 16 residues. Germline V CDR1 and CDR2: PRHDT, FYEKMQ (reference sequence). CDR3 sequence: CASSPQADLSYDEQFF. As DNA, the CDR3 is TGTGCCAGCAGCCCCCAAGCGGACCTCTCCTACGATGAGCAGTTCTTC.

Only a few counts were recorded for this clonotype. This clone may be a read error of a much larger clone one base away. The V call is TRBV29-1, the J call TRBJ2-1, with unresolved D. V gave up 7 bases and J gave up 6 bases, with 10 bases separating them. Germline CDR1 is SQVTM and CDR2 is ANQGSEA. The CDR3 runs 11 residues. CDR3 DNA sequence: TGCAGCGGGAATTTTTGCAATGAGCAGTTCTTC. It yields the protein CSGNFCNEQFF.

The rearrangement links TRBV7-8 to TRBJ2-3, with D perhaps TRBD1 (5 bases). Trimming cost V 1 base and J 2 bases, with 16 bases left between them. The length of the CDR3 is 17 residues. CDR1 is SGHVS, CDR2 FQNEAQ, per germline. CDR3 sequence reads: CASSLGWGGETTDTQYF. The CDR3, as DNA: TGTGCCAGCAGCTTAGGTTGGGGCGGAGAGACCACAGATACGCAGTATTTT.

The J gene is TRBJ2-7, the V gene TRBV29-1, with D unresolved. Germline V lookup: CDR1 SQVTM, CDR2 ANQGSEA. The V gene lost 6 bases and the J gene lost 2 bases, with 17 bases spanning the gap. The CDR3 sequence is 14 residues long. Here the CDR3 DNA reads TGCAGCGTATTACAACAGCGATGGCCCTACGAGCAGTACTTC. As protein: CSVLQQRWPYEQYF.

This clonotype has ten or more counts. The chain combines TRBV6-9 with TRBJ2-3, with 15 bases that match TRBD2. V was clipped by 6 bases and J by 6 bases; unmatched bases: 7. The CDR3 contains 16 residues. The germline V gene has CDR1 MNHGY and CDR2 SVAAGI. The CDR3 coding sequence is TGTGCCAGCAGCGGACTAGCGGGAGGGCCCTCGGATACGCAGTATTTT. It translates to CASSGLAGGPSDTQYF.

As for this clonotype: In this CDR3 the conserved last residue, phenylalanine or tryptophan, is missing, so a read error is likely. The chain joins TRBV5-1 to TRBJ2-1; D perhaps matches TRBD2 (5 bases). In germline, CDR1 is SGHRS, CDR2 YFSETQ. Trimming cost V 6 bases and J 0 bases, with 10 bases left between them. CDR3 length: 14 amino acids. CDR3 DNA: TGCGCCAGCACTCCAGCGGACTCCTACAATGAGCAGTTCCTC. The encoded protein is CASTPADSYNEQFL.

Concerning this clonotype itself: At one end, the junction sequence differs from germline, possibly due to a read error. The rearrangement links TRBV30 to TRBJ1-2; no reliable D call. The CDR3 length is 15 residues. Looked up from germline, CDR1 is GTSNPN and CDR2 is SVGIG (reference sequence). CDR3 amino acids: CAWSVPWLGHYGYTF. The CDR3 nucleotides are TGCGCCTGGAGTGTACCATGGTTAGGGCACTATGGCTACACCTTC.

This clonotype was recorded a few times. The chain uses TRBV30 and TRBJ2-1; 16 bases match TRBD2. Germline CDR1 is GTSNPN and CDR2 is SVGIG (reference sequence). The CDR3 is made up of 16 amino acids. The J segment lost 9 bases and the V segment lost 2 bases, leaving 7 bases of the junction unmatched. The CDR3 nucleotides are TGTGCCTGGAGTTGGGGACTAGCGGGAGGGCCTGGTGAGCAGTTCTTC. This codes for CAWSWGLAGGPGEQFF.

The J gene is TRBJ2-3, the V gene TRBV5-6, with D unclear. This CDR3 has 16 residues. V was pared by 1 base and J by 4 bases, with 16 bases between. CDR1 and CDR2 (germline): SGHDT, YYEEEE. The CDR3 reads CASSLRARVGPDTQYF. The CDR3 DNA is TGTGCCAGCAGCTTGCGTGCGAGAGTGGGTCCAGATACGCAGTATTTT.

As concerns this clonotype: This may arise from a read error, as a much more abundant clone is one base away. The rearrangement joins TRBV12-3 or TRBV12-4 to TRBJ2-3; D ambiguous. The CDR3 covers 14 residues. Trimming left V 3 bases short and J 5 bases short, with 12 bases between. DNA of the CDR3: TGTGCCAGCAGTTTCTGGCAGGAACTAGATACGCAGTATTTT. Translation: CASSFWQELDTQYF.

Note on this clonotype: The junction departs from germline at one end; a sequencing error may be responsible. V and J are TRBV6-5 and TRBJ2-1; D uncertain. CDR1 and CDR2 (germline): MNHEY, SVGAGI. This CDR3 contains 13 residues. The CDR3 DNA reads TGTGCCAACAGTTCAGGCCCGTACAATGAGCAGTTCTTC. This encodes CANSSGPYNEQFF.

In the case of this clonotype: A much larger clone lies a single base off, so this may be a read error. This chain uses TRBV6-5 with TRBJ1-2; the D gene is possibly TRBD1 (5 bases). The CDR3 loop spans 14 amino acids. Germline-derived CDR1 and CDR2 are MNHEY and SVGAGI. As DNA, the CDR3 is TGTGCCGGCAGTTACTCAACAGGTCAATATGGCTACACCTTC. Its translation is CAGSYSTGQYGYTF.